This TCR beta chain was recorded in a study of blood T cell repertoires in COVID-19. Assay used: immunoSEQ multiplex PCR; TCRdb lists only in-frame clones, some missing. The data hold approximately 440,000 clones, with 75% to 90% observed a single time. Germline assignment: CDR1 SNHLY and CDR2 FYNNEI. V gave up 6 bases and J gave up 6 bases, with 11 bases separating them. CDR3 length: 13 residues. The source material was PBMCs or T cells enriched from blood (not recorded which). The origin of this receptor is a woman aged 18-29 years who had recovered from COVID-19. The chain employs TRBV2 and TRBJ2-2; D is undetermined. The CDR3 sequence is CASSYEISGELFF. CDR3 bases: TGTGCCAGCAGCTACGAGATCTCCGGGGAGCTGTTTTTT.